This T cell receptor beta chain was obtained from a study of T cell clonotyping in hematopoietic cell transplantation. General study findings and limits: After transplant, recipient diversity fell while pathologically expanded clonotypes grew through day 180. No sorting was done, leaving CD4 and CD8 contributions mixed. Higher Inverse Simpson Index values in graft donor and pretransplant recipient predicted broader posttransplant TCR diversity.

With 8 bases removed from V and 3 bases from J, the gap between germline ends came to 16 bases. Looked up from germline, CDR1 is KGHSH and CDR2 is LQKENI. The length of the CDR3 is 14 residues. About this clone itself: What it recognizes is unknown.

Measured with immunoSEQ multiplex PCR; TCRdb has only the in-frame clones, and not every one. This table has around 2,000 clones, 85% to 95% appearing once. The clonotype was recovered from a female patient between 50 and 60 years old who had an allogeneic stem cell transplant from a related donor, so the T cells may come from the graft donor. Some clones in this sample may be carry-over from other donors' samples. The chain links TRBV18 to TRBJ1-2, with D unresolved. Here the sequenced sample was peripheral blood mononuclear cells, taken 30 days after allogeneic stem cell transplant. CDR3: CASTSDQRDYGYTF. The CDR3 DNA reads as TGTGCCAGCACATCGGATCAAAGAGACTATGGCTACACCTTC.